This is a list of T cell receptor beta chains from one sample in a study of blood T cell repertoires in COVID-19. Assay used: immunoSEQ multiplex PCR; TCRdb lists only in-frame clones, some missing. The data contain about 140,000 clones, around nine tenths of them singletons. Sequenced input: peripheral blood. These receptor sequences come from a man aged 60-69 years with active or convalescent COVID-19. The CDR3 runs from the conserved cysteine through the conserved F or W. D genes are given only for firm matches. The size field is filled for only some rows; it gives once, few, many or a size class.

v_gene	d_gene	abundance	j_gene	CDR3nt	CDR3aa
TRBV10-2	.	.	TRBJ2-1	TGCGCCAGCAGTGCGGAGCCTCTTAATCCGACCCACAATGAGCAGTTCTTC	CASSAEPLNPTHNEQFF
TRBV12-3/TRBV12-4	TRBD1	few	TRBJ1-1	TGTGCCAGCAGCCTCTCCGACAGGGACGCTTTCTTT	CASSLSDRDAFF
TRBV9	.	.	TRBJ2-3	TGTGCCAGCAGCCCCCCGACAGGAGCATATACAGATACGCAGTATTTT	CASSPPTGAYTDTQYF
TRBV12-3/TRBV12-4	.	.	TRBJ1-4	TGTGCCAGCAGTCTGAGTGAAAAACTGTTTTTT	CASSLSEKLFF
TRBV27	TRBD2	.	TRBJ2-7	TGTGCCAGCAACGTACTAGCGGGAAGCTCCTACGAGCAGTACTTC	CASNVLAGSSYEQYF
TRBV28	.	few	TRBJ2-7	TGTGCCAGCAGTTTACCCCCCCAGGTCTACGAGCAGTACTTC	CASSLPPQVYEQYF
TRBV28	TRBD1	.	TRBJ2-1	TGTGCCAGCAGTTTAATTGGGACAGGGGTCAATAATGAGCAGTTCTTC	CASSLIGTGVNNEQFF
TRBV30	TRBD1	.	TRBJ1-2	TGTGCCTGGAGTCTAGAGGGACAGGGTAACTATGGCTACACCTTC	CAWSLEGQGNYGYTF
TRBV5-1	TRBD1	.	TRBJ1-4	TGCGCCAGCAGACCCGGACAGGGAGATGAAAAACTGTTTTTT	CASRPGQGDEKLFF
TRBV5-4	.	few	TRBJ1-2	TGTGCCAGCAGCCCTCCGAGGATGGGGGGGAGGATAAGGGGCTACACCTTC	CASSPPRMGGRIRGYTF
TRBV24-1	TRBD2	.	TRBJ2-1	TGTGCCACCAGTGGAGCGGGAGGTTTGCGGAATGAGCAGTTCTTC	CATSGAGGLRNEQFF